The T cell receptor (beta chain) under discussion was sequenced for a study of cytomegalovirus exposure and HLA in healthy donors. Trimming left V 2 bases short and J 5 bases short, with 15 bases between. This CDR3 has 15 residues. Germline V CDR1 and CDR2: SGHTA, FQGTGA. This clone was counted only a few times. Primers: 60 Vbeta forward and 13 Jbeta reverse. Produced via immunoSEQ multiplex PCR; TCRdb's table is partial and in-frame only. Counted here are 140,000 to 150,000 clones, 70% to 90% occurring once; the ten biggest clones make up more than 4%. The sample consisted of PBMCs. This TCR was sampled from a middle-aged woman in good health and CMV-seropositive. The rearrangement links TRBV7-3 to TRBJ2-5, with D possibly TRBD2 on 6 matching bases. The CDR3 nucleotides read TGTGCCAGCAGCTTAGCGGCCAGCGGGTGGGAGACCCAGTACTTC. Residues: CASSLAASGWETQYF.